This paragraph reports one T cell receptor beta chain. At the survey level, the v3.0 immunoSEQ assay was run. Sequencing was performed with immunoSEQ multiplex PCR; in TCRdb, only in-frame clones are kept and a portion is missing. The profile covers roughly 50,000 clones, with 80% to 90% appearing a single time and 2.5% to 3% taken by the ten largest. This entry is derived from a study of long-term antiretroviral therapy in people with HIV. The wider study: A decade or so separates the oldest specimens from the later 2015 immediate-ART recommendation.

Post-ART PBMC samples numbered at least two per donor, and pre-ART ones at least one. Treatment for all HIV-infected participants took place in the United States. The samples comprised roughly 0.9-11 million cryopreserved PBMC ahead of DNA extraction. The CDR3 extends over 16 amino acids. The germline V gene encodes CDR1 SGDLS and CDR2 YYNGEE. Trimming removed 3 bases from V and 7 bases from J, with 19 bases in between. The starting material was unsorted PBMCs, obtained 0.8 years after starting antiretroviral therapy. V usage is TRBV9 and J usage is TRBJ1-4, with D perhaps TRBD1 (6 bases). This TCR came from a woman between 18 and 29 years old with HIV. CDR3 loop: CASSEQGFGGGEKLFF. As DNA, the CDR3 is TGTGCCAGCAGCGAACAGGGTTTCGGTGGCGGTGAAAAACTGTTTTTT.